What follows describes a single T cell receptor (beta chain). The sample belongs to a study of blood T cell repertoires in COVID-19. Whole-study context: The United States, Italy and Spain were the sources of the acute and convalescent COVID-19 samples. PBMCs, B-cell-depleted T cells, or T cells were the source of the cDNA or gDNA that made up the material.

This CDR3 comprises 14 residues. Germline-derived CDR1 and CDR2 are MNHEY and SMNVEV (reference sequence). V was clipped by 5 bases and J by 3 bases, with 11 bases between them. As originally analysed: Quantification of nucleated cells was approximated via reference gene primer amplification. Here immunoSEQ multiplex PCR was the method, and the copy in TCRdb shows in-frame clones only, minus some. V, J and clone size reflect that table, while D and trimming were determined from the DNA. The table includes 40,000 to 50,000 clones, about 88% detected once. The TCR was taken from a human donor in a cohort sampled during active COVID-19. The chain is built from TRBV27 and TRBJ1-5; D ambiguous. Sequencing was performed on peripheral blood. CDR3 DNA sequence: TGTGCCAGCAGTGGATGGCGGGACAATCAGCCCCAGCATTTT. Encoded protein: CASSGWRDNQPQHF.